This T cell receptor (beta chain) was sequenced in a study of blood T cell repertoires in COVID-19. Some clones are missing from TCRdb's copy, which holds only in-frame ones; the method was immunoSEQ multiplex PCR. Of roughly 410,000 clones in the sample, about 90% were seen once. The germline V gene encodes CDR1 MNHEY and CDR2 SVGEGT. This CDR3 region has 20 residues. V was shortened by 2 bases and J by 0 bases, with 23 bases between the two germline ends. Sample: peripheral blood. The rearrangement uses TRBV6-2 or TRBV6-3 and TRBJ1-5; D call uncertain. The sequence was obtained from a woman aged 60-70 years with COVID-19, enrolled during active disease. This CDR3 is CASSYASWQVRIDSNQPQHF. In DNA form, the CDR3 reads TGTGCCAGCAGTTACGCCAGTTGGCAGGTGAGAATTGATAGCAATCAGCCCCAGCATTTT.